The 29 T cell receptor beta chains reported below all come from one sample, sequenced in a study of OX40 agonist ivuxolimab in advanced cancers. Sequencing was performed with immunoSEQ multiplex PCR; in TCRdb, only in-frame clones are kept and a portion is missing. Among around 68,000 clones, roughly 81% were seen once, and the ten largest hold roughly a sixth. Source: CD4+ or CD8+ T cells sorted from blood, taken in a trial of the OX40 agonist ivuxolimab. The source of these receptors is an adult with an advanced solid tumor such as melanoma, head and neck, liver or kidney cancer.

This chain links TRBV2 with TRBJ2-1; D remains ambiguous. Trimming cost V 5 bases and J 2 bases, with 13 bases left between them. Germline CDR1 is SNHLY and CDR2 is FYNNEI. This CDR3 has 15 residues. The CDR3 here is CASSWTQPPYNEQFF. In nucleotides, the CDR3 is TGTGCCAGCAGTTGGACGCAGCCCCCCTACAATGAGCAGTTCTTC. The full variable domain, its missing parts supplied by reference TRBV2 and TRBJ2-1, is EPEVTQTPSHQVTQMGQEVILRCVPISNHLYFYWYRQILGQKVEFLVSFYNNEISEKSEIFDDQFSVERPDGSNFTLKIRSTKLEDSAMYFCASSWTQPPYNEQFFGPGTRLTVL.

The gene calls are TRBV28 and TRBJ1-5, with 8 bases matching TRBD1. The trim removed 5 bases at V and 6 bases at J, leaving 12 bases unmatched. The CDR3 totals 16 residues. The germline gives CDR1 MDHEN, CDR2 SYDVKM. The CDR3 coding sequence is TGTGCCAGCAGTCCCACGCGCAGGGGGCCGTTTCAGCCCCAGCATTTT. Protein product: CASSPTRRGPFQPQHF.

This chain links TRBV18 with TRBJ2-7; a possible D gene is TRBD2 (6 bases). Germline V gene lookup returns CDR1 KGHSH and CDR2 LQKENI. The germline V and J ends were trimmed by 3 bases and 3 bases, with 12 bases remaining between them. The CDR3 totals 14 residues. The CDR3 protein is CASSPWGLIYEQYF. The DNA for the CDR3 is TGTGCCAGCTCACCCTGGGGACTTATCTACGAGCAGTACTTC.

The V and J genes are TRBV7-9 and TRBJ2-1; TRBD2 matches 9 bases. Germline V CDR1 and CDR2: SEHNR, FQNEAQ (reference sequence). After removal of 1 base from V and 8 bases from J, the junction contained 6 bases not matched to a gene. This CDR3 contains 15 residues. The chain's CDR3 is CASSLGLAGSDEQFF. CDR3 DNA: TGTGCCAGCAGCTTAGGGCTAGCGGGAAGCGATGAGCAGTTCTTC.

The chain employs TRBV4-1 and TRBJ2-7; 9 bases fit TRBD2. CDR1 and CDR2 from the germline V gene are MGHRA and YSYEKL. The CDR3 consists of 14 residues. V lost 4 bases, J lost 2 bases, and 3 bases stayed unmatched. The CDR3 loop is CASSLRTSAYEQYF. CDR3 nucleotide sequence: TGCGCCAGCAGCCTTCGGACTAGCGCCTACGAGCAGTACTTC.

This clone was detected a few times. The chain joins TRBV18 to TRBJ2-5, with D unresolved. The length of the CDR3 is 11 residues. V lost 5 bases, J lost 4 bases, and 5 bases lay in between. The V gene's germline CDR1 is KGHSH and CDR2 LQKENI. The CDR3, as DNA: TGTGCCAGCTCAGGGTCAGAGACCCAGTACTTC. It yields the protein CASSGSETQYF.

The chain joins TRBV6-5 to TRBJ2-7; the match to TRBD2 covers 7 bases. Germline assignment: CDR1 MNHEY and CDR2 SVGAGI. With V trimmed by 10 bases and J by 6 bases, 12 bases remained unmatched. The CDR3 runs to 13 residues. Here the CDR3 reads CAIRPGGIGEQYF. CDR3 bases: TGTGCCATCCGCCCCGGGGGGATTGGCGAGCAGTACTTC.

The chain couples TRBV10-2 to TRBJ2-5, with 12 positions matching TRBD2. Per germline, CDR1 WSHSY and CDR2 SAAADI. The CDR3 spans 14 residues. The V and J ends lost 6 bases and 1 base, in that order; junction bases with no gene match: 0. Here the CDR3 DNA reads TGCGCCAGCAGGACTAGCGGGAGCCAAGAGACCCAGTACTTC. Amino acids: CASRTSGSQETQYF.

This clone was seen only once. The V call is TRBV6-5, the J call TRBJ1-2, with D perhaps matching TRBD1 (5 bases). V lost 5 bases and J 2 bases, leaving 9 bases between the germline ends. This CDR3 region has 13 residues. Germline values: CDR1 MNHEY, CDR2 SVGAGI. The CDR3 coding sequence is TGTGCCAGCAGTGAATCAGGGAACTATGGCTACACCTTC. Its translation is CASSESGNYGYTF.

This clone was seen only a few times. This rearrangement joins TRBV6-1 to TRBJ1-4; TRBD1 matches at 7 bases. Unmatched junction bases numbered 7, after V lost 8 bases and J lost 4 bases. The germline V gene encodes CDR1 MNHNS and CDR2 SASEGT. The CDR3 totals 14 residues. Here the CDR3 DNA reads TGTGCCAGCTGTCTGACAGGGATTAATGAAAAACTGTTTTTT. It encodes CASCLTGINEKLFF.

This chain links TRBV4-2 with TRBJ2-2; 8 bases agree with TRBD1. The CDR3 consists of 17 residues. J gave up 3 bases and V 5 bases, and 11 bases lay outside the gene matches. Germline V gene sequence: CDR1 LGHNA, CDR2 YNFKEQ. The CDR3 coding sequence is TGTGCCAGCAGCTCCGGGACTCCAGGGGGCTACACCGGGGAGCTGTTTTTT. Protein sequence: CASSSGTPGGYTGELFF.

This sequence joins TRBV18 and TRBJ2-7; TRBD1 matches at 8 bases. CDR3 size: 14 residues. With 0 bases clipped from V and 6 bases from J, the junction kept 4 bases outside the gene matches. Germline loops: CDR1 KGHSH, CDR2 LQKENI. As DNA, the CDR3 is TGTGCCAGCTCACCACCCCAGGGGGCGAGCGAGCAGTACTTC. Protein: CASSPPQGASEQYF.

CDR3 nucleotide sequence: TGTGCCAGCCACCGGGACAGGAGACAAGAGACCCAGTACTTC. As protein: CASHRDRRQETQYF. The chain uses TRBV2 and TRBJ2-5; TRBD1 matches 8 bases. J was trimmed by 2 bases and V by 8 bases; bases with no gene match: 7. The germline gives CDR1 SNHLY, CDR2 FYNNEI. This CDR3 region has 14 residues.

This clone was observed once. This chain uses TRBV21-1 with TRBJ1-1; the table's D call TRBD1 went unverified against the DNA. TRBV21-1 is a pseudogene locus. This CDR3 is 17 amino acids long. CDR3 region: CASSKDATGEGNTEAFF. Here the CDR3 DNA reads TGTGCCAGCAGCAAAGATGCGACAGGGGAAGGGAACACTGAAGCTTTCTTT.

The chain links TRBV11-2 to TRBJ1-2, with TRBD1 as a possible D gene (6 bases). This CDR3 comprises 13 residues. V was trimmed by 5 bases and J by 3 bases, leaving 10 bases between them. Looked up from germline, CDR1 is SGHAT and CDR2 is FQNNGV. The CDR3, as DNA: TGTGCCAGCAGCCTGGACAGTTACTATGGCTACACCTTC. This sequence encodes CASSLDSYYGYTF.

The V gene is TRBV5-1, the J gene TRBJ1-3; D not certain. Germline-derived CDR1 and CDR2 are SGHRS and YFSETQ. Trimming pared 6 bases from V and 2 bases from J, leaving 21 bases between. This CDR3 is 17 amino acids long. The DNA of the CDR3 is TGCGCCAGCATGTCCTCTCCTTTCGGCTCACCTGGAAACACCATATATTTT. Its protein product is CASMSSPFGSPGNTIYF. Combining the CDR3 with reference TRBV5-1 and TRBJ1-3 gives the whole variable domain KAGVTQTPRYLIKTRGQQVTLSCSPISGHRSVSWYQQTPGQGLQFLFEYFSETQRNKGNFPGRFSGRQFSNSRSEMNVSTLELGDSALYLCASMSSPFGSPGNTIYFGEGSWLTVV.

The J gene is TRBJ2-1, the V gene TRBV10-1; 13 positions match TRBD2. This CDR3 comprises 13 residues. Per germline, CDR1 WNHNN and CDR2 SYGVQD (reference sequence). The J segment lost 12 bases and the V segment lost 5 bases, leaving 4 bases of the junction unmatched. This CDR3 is CASSRLAGGRQFF. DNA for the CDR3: TGCGCCAGCAGTCGACTAGCGGGAGGAAGGCAGTTCTTC.

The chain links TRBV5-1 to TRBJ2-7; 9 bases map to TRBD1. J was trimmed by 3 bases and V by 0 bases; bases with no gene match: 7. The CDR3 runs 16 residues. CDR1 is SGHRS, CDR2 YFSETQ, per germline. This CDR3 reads CASSLAAPGQGYEQYF. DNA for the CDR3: TGCGCCAGCAGCTTGGCCGCGCCGGGACAGGGCTACGAGCAGTACTTC.

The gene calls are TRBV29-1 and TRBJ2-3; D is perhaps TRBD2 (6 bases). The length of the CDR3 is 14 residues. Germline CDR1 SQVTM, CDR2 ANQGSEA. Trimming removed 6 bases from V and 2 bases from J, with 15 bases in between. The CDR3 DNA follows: TGCAGCGTCTCGGAGGGGAGTGCCACAGATACGCAGTATTTT. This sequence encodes CSVSEGSATDTQYF.

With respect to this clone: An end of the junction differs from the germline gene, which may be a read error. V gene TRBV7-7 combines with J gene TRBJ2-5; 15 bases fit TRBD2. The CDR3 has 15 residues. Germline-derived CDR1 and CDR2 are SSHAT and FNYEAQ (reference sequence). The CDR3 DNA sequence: TGTGCTAGCAGCTCAGGACTAGCGGGGGGGGAGACCCAGTACTTC. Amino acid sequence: CASSSGLAGGETQYF.

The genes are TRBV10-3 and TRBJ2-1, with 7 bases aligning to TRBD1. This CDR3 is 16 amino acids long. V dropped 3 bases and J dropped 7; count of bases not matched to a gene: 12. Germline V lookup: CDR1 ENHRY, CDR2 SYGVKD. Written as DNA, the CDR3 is TGTGCCATCAGTGACCGCACTGACAGGGCCGGGAATGAGCAGTTCTTC. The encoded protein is CAISDRTDRAGNEQFF.

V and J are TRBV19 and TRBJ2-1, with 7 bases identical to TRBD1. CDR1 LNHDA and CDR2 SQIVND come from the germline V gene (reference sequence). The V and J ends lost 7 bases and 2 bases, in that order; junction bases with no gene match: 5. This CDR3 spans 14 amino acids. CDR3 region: CASNRDRAYNEQFF. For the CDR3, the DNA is TGTGCCAGTAACCGGGACAGAGCCTACAATGAGCAGTTCTTC.

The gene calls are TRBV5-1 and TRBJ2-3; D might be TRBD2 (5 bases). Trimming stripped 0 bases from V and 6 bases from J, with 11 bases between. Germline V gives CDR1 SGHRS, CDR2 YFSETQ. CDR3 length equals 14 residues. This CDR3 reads CASSLGLLQDTQYF. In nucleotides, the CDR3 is TGCGCCAGCAGCTTGGGACTACTGCAGGATACGCAGTATTTT.

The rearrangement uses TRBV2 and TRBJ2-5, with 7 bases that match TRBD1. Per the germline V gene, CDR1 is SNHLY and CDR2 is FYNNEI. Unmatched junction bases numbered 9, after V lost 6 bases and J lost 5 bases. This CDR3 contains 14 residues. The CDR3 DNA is TGTGCCAGCAGAAATAGAGGGGGCGTGGAGACCCAGTACTTC. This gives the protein CASRNRGGVETQYF. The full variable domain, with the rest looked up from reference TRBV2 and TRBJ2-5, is EPEVTQTPSHQVTQMGQEVILRCVPISNHLYFYWYRQILGQKVEFLVSFYNNEISEKSEIFDDQFSVERPDGSNFTLKIRSTKLEDSAMYFCASRNRGGVETQYFGPGTRLLVL.

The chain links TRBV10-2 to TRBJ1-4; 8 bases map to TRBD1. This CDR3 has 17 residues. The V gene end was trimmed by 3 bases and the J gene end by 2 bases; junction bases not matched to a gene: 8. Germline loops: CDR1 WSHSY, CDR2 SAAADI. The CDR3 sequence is CASSELGTGDTNEKLFF. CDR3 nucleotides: TGCGCCAGCAGTGAATTAGGGACAGGCGATACTAATGAAAAACTGTTTTTT.

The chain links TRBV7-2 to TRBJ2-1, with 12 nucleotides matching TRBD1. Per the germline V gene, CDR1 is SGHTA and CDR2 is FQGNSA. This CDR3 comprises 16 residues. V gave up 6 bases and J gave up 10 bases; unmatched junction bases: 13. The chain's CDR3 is CASRQPGQGAFKEQFF. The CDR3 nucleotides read TGTGCCAGCAGACAACCGGGACAGGGGGCGTTTAAGGAGCAGTTCTTC.

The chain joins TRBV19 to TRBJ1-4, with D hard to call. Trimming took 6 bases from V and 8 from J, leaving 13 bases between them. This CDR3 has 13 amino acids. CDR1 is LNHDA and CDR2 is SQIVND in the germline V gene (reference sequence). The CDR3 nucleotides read TGTGCCAGTAGGGGCGCCGGTTGGGAAAAACTGTTTTTT. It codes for CASRGAGWEKLFF. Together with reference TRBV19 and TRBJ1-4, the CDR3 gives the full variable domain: DGGITQSPKYLFRKEGQNVTLSCEQNLNHDAMYWYRQDPGQGLRLIYYSQIVNDFQKGDIAEGYSVSREKKESFPLTVTSAQKNPTAFYLCASRGAGWEKLFFGSGTQLSVL.

The CDR3 DNA reads TGCGCCAGCAGCTTGGCCCTAGCTAATTCACCCCTCCACTTT. Its protein product is CASSLALANSPLHF. The rearrangement joins TRBV5-1 to TRBJ1-6; D gene unclear. The germline CDR1 and CDR2 sequences are SGHRS and YFSETQ. The CDR3 sequence is 14 residues long. The germline V and J ends were trimmed by 0 bases and 6 bases, with 7 bases remaining between them.

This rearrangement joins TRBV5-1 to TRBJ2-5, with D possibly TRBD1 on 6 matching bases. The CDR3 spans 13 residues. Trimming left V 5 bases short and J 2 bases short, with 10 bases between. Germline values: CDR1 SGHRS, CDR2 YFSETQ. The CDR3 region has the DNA TGCGCCAGCAGAGTTAGGGGGCAAGAGACCCAGTACTTC. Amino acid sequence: CASRVRGQETQYF.